These 23 T cell receptor beta chains were all obtained from the same sample, sequenced in a study of CD8 T cells in ankylosing spondylitis. One entry per CDR3 protein results from TCRdb running MiXCR on the 5' RACE reads. Altogether about 140,000 distinct CDR3 sequences are present, roughly 30% being singletons, with the ten largest covering 4.5% to 6%. Input material: synovial fluid, either unsorted or a sorted T cell fraction (not recorded which). The receptors were sampled from a male donor with ankylosing spondylitis.

The rearrangement joins TRBV5-5 to TRBJ1-1, with D unclear. The V gene lost 2 bases and the J gene lost 0 bases, with 8 bases spanning the gap. The CDR3 runs to 14 residues. Germline CDR1 SGHKS, CDR2 YYEKEE (reference sequence). Written as DNA, the CDR3 is TGTGCCAGCAGCTTCGCTTGGATGAACACTGAAGCTTTCTTT. Translation: CASSFAWMNTEAFF.

The chain carries TRBV5-1 and TRBJ2-3, with D perhaps TRBD2 (5 bases). Trimming cost V 0 bases and J 2 bases, with 13 bases left between them. Germline V CDR1 and CDR2: SGHRS, YFSETQ. The CDR3 has 16 amino acids. Written as DNA, the CDR3 is TGCGCCAGCAGCTTGGGAATACTAGTGAACACAGATACGCAGTATTTT. This gives the protein CASSLGILVNTDTQYF.

This clonotype has a handful of counts. Written as DNA, the CDR3 is TGTGCCAGCAGCTTGGACCCAGGAAAACCTTTGGGCTACACCTTC. Amino acid sequence: CASSLDPGKPLGYTF. The V call is TRBV5-6, the J call TRBJ1-2; unclear D gene. Germline values: CDR1 SGHDT, CDR2 YYEEEE. The CDR3 covers 15 residues. V lost 0 bases, J lost 8 bases, and 17 bases lay in between.

This clonotype was observed a handful of times. CDR3 sequence: CASSLGGPTTYNEQFF. For the CDR3, the DNA is TGTGCCAGCAGCTTAGGTGGCCCAACAACCTACAATGAGCAGTTCTTC. V usage is TRBV11-2 and J usage is TRBJ2-1; D not resolved. V dropped 1 base and J dropped 2 bases, with 12 bases sitting between them. From germline, CDR1 is SGHAT and CDR2 FQNNGV. The CDR3 covers 16 residues.

The gene calls are TRBV7-2 and TRBJ1-2, with TRBD1 as a possible D gene (5 bases). V shed 6 bases and J shed 2 bases, with 13 bases lying between them. CDR1 and CDR2 from the germline V gene are SGHTA and FQGNSA. The CDR3 consists of 14 residues. The CDR3 nucleotides read TGTGCCAGCAGACCGGGAGGGACGAACTATGGCTACACCTTC. This translates into CASRPGGTNYGYTF.

The V and J genes are TRBV4-2 and TRBJ1-5; tentatively, D is TRBD1 (6 bases). The germline V gene encodes CDR1 LGHNA and CDR2 YNFKEQ. This CDR3 comprises 14 residues. The V and J ends lost 1 base and 6 bases respectively, with 10 bases between them. The CDR3 sequence is CASSQAGTTQPQHF. CDR3 nucleotides: TGTGCCAGCAGCCAAGCCGGGACAACTCAGCCCCAGCATTTT.

Ten or more counts support this clonotype. V is TRBV12-3 or TRBV12-4 and J is TRBJ2-3; TRBD1 might be the D (5 bases). With 5 bases removed from V and 9 bases from J, the gap between germline ends came to 15 bases. The CDR3 runs to 13 residues. CDR3 sequence reads: CASSLPKGRTQYF. The CDR3 DNA sequence: TGTGCCAGCAGTCTCCCCAAGGGGCGGACGCAGTATTTT.

The V and J genes are TRBV20-1 and TRBJ1-5, with D possibly being TRBD1 (5 bases). V was clipped by 6 bases and J by 3 bases, with 12 bases between them. CDR1 and CDR2 (germline): DFQATT, SNEGSKA (reference sequence). The CDR3 consists of 13 residues. The CDR3 protein is CSAHRDFNQPQHF. Written as DNA, the CDR3 is TGCAGTGCCCACCGGGACTTCAATCAGCCCCAGCATTTT.

This clonotype has more than one count but fewer than ten. The rearrangement uses TRBV6-1 and TRBJ2-2, with 11 bases fitting TRBD2. The CDR3 is 16 amino acids. CDR1 and CDR2 (germline): MNHNS, SASEGT. The ends lost 6 bases at V and 5 bases at J; junction bases unmatched: 8. The CDR3 nucleotides read TGTGCCAGCAGGACAACTAGCGGGGGAGGAACCGGGGAGCTGTTTTTT. Translation: CASRTTSGGGTGELFF.

This clonotype has just a few counts. The V gene is TRBV18, the J gene TRBJ2-1; D call uncertain. Per the germline V gene, CDR1 is KGHSH and CDR2 is LQKENI. This CDR3 is built from 13 residues. V dropped 2 bases and J dropped 10 bases, with 12 bases sitting between them. As DNA, the CDR3 is TGTGCCAGCTCACCAAAACAAGGACGGGAGCAGTTCTTC. As protein: CASSPKQGREQFF.

The CDR3 region is CASQGQGDTGELFF. The CDR3 DNA is TGTGCCAGCCAGGGACAGGGAGATACCGGGGAGCTGTTTTTT. The V and J genes are TRBV10-3 and TRBJ2-2; 9 positions match TRBD1. V trimming: 10 bases; J trimming: 5 bases; junction bases outside the gene matches: 8. Germline V gives CDR1 ENHRY, CDR2 SYGVKD. The CDR3 sequence is 14 residues long.

This clonotype was recorded many times. The genes are TRBV28 and TRBJ1-4; D gene uncertain. The germline V and J ends were trimmed by 2 bases and 1 base, with 11 bases remaining between them. Germline values: CDR1 MDHEN, CDR2 SYDVKM. The CDR3 is 16 amino acids. CDR3 residues: CASSLRGRVTNEKLFF. The CDR3 DNA is TGTGCCAGCAGTTTACGCGGACGGGTAACTAATGAAAAACTGTTTTTT.

The V and J genes are TRBV10-3 and TRBJ1-1, with D possibly matching TRBD1 (6 bases). Germline V gene data show CDR1 as ENHRY and CDR2 as SYGVKD. Trimming stripped 7 bases from V and 1 base from J, with 19 bases between. The CDR3 sequence is 16 residues long. The CDR3 DNA reads as TGTGCCATCAAGCCGCACAGGGACCTCGCGAACACTGAAGCTTTCTTT. This encodes CAIKPHRDLANTEAFF.

The J gene is TRBJ2-3, the V gene TRBV28; D is unclear. Germline assignment: CDR1 MDHEN and CDR2 SYDVKM. Trimming pared 2 bases from V and 0 bases from J, leaving 9 bases between. CDR3 length equals 15 residues. CDR3 sequence (DNA): TGTGCCAGCAGTTTAACAGACTTTAGCACAGATACGCAGTATTTT. Protein product: CASSLTDFSTDTQYF.

The chain uses TRBV30 and TRBJ2-7; D gene uncertain. CDR3 size: 11 residues. V lost 0 bases and J 6 bases, leaving 6 bases between the germline ends. The germline CDR1 and CDR2 sequences are GTSNPN and SVGIG (reference sequence). The CDR3: CAWSVSREQYF. In DNA form, the CDR3 reads TGTGCCTGGAGTGTGTCCCGCGAGCAGTACTTC.

A few counts support this clonotype. V gene TRBV25-1 combines with J gene TRBJ2-7, with D possibly being TRBD2 (7 bases). Germline V gives CDR1 MGHDK, CDR2 SYGVNS. This CDR3 is 14 amino acids long. V lost 11 bases and J lost 2, with 19 bases in between. Here the CDR3 DNA reads TGTGCCGTCGGAGGGGGGGCCGGGGCCTACGAGCAGTACTTC. This gives the protein CAVGGGAGAYEQYF.

V is TRBV11-2 and J is TRBJ2-3, with 12 bases that match TRBD2. V dropped 5 bases and J dropped 5; count of bases not matched to a gene: 17. Germline CDR1 and CDR2: SGHAT and FQNNGV. The CDR3 is 19 amino acids. In DNA form, the CDR3 reads TGTGCCAGCAGCACCCGGACAGGAGCGACTAGCGGGAGAAAAGATACGCAGTATTTT. This sequence encodes CASSTRTGATSGRKDTQYF.

This chain's CDR3 is CASRTSADEQFF. In DNA form, the CDR3 reads TGTGCCAGCAGGACCTCGGCGGATGAGCAGTTCTTC. The chain links TRBV12-3 or TRBV12-4 to TRBJ2-1; D remains unclear. CDR3 length: 12 amino acids. V lost 6 bases, J lost 8 bases, and 11 bases lay in between.

The chain carries TRBV9 and TRBJ1-6, with 8 bases identical to TRBD1. The V and J ends lost 4 bases and 10 bases, in that order; junction bases with no gene match: 19. CDR3 size: 18 residues. The germline V gene encodes CDR1 SGDLS and CDR2 YYNGEE. CDR3 DNA: TGTGCCAGCAGCCCCAGTGGGCAGGGGGCCATCGGGCTCTCACCCCTCCACTTT. Protein sequence: CASSPSGQGAIGLSPLHF.

The chain has TRBV5-1 and TRBJ2-5, with D perhaps TRBD2 (5 bases). V was shortened by 1 base and J by 1 base, with 8 bases between the two germline ends. In germline, CDR1 is SGHRS, CDR2 YFSETQ. The CDR3 consists of 14 residues. The CDR3 loop reads CASSLRGIQETQYF. The CDR3 DNA reads TGCGCCAGCAGCTTGAGAGGGATCCAAGAGACCCAGTACTTC.

V is TRBV9 and J is TRBJ2-2; 8 bases map to TRBD1. The CDR3 length is 16 residues. Looked up from germline, CDR1 is SGDLS and CDR2 is YYNGEE. J was trimmed by 6 bases and V by 4 bases; bases with no gene match: 11. This chain's CDR3 is CASSPRTGLFSGELFF. CDR3 DNA: TGTGCCAGCAGCCCTCGGACAGGGTTATTTTCCGGGGAGCTGTTTTTT.

The chain couples TRBV6-1 to TRBJ1-1, with D hard to call. The CDR3 contains 13 residues. CDR1 is MNHNS and CDR2 is SASEGT in the germline V gene. Trimming cost V 4 bases and J 4 bases, with 10 bases left between them. CDR3: CASSVGSGTEAFF. Written as DNA, the CDR3 is TGTGCCAGCAGTGTGGGTTCGGGCACTGAAGCTTTCTTT.

This chain joins TRBV28 and TRBJ1-6, with a possible D match to TRBD1 (6 bases). Germline-derived CDR1 and CDR2 are MDHEN and SYDVKM. Between the trimmed V and J ends, which lost 3 bases and 5 bases, there was a span of 23 bases. The CDR3 runs 19 residues. CDR3 sequence reads: CASSFIFGDKGQNNSPLHF. The CDR3 DNA follows: TGTGCCAGCAGTTTTATATTTGGGGACAAGGGCCAAAATAATTCACCCCTCCACTTT.